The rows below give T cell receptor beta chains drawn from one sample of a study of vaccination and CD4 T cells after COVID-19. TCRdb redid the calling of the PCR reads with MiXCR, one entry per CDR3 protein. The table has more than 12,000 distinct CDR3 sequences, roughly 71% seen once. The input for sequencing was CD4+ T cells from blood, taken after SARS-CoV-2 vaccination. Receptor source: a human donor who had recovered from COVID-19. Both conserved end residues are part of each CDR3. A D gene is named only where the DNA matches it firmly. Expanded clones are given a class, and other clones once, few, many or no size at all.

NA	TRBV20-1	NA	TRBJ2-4	TGCAGTGCTAGAGAATCGGCAGCAATAGTCGGTTTGGGCAAAAACATTCAGTACTTC	CSARESAAIVGLGKNIQYF
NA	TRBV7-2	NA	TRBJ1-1	TGTGCCAGCAGCCGGGGGCTGCAGAACACTGAAGCTTTCTTT	CASSRGLQNTEAFF
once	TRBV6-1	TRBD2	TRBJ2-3	TGTGCCAGCAGTACGGGACTAGCGATCACAGATACGCAGTATTTT	CASSTGLAITDTQYF
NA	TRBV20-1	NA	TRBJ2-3	TGCAGTGCTAAGCTTTCAGTCCCGGCAGATACGCAGTATTTT	CSAKLSVPADTQYF
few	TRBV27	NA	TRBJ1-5	TGTGCCAGCAGTACCCCGGGTCAGCCCCAGCATTTT	CASSTPGQPQHF
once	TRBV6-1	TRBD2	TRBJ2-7	TGTGCCAGCATAAACTCCCTAGCGGGAGGACCTAAATCCTACGAGCAGTACTTC	CASINSLAGGPKSYEQYF
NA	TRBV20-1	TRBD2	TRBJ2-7	TGCAGTGCATATCAAGCGGGAGGACCCCCCTACGAGCAGTACTTC	CSAYQAGGPPYEQYF
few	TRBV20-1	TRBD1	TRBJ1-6	TGCAGTGCAAAACAGGGGGCTTGGGGTTCACCCCTCCACTTT	CSAKQGAWGSPLHF
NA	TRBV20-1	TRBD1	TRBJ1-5	TGCAGTGCTAGGGGGACAGGGGGCTTGGGTCAGCCCCAGCATTTT	CSARGTGGLGQPQHF
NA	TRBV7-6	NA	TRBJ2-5	TGTGCCAGCAGTCCCAGCGGGTATGAACAAGAGACCCAGTACTTC	CASSPSGYEQETQYF
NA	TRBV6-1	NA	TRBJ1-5	TGTGCCAGCAGGGCCCGCCACCACAATCAGCCCCAGCATTTT	CASRARHHNQPQHF
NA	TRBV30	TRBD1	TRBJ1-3	TGTGCCTGGATTTGGGGCAGGGGGAAGAACACCATATATTTT	CAWIWGRGKNTIYF
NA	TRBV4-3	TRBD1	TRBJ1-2	TGCGCCAGCAGCCAAGATGGGACAGGGGCGTACTATGGCTACACCTTC	CASSQDGTGAYYGYTF
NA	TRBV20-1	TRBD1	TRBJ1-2	TGCAGTGCTCCTCTAGGGGGCGTCGCGAGCTATGGCTACACCTTC	CSAPLGGVASYGYTF
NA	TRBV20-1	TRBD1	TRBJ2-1	TGCAGCGTACCCGGACAGGCGGGCTCCTACAATGAGCAGTTCTTC	CSVPGQAGSYNEQFF
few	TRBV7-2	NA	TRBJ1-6	TGTGCCAGCAGTCCGTCCTATTTAAGGGTCCCTCAGTCACCCCTCCACTTT	CASSPSYLRVPQSPLHF
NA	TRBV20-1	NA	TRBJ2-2	TGCAGTGCGGGGAAGGATGCCGGGGAGCTGTTTTTT	CSAGKDAGELFF
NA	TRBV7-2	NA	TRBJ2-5	TGTGCCAGCAGCTTATACGTCGGGAGCTCGATTGAGACCCAGTACTTC	CASSLYVGSSIETQYF
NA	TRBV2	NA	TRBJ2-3	TGTGCCAGCACGCCGGGCACAGATACGCAGTATTTT	CASTPGTDTQYF
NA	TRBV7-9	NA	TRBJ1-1	TGTGCCAGCAGCCGGGGGGTTGAAGGGGCTGAAGCTTTCTTT	CASSRGVEGAEAFF
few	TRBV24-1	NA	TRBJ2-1	TGTGCCACCAGTGATCCTTACAATGAGCAGTTCTTC	CATSDPYNEQFF
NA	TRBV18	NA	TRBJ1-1	TGTGCCAGCTCTCGACAGGAGATGAACACTGAAGCTTTCTTT	CASSRQEMNTEAFF
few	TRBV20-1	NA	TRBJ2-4	TGCAGTGCTAGAGATCTGACAGGACTAGCCAAAAACATTCAGTACTTC	CSARDLTGLAKNIQYF
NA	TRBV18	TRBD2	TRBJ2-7	TGTGCCAGCTCACCACTTACGGGAGGGCCGAGGGACGAGCAGTACTTC	CASSPLTGGPRDEQYF
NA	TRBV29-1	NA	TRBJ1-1	TGCAGCGTTGTTCGTTCAGGGGCGGCTGAAGCTTTCTTT	CSVVRSGAAEAFF
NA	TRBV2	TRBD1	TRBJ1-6	TGTGCCAGCAGCCGAGGGACAGGGTGGACCTATAATTCACCCCTCCACTTT	CASSRGTGWTYNSPLHF
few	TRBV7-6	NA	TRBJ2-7	TGTGCCAGCAGCCTTCAGGGCTACGAGCAGTACTTC	CASSLQGYEQYF
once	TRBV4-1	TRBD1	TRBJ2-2	TGCGCCAGCAGCCTTCGACAGGGGACCGGGGAGCTGTTTTTT	CASSLRQGTGELFF
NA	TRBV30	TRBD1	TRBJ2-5	TGTGCCTGGACAAGACAGGGGCTAAGGGAGACCCAGTACTTC	CAWTRQGLRETQYF
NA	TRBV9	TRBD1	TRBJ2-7	TGTGCCAGCAGCCCACAGACAGGGTCCGGCGAGCAGTACTTC	CASSPQTGSGEQYF
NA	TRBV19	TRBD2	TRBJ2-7	TGTGCCAGTAGTATGACTAGCGGTGTACCCGAGCAGTACTTC	CASSMTSGVPEQYF
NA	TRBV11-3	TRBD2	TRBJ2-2	TGTGCCAGCAGCCCGGTAGCGGGAGCGGGGAACACCGGGGAGCTGTTTTTT	CASSPVAGAGNTGELFF
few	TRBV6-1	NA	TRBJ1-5	TGTGCCAGCAGTCCGAGGACGAGATATAGCAATCAGCCCCAGCATTTT	CASSPRTRYSNQPQHF
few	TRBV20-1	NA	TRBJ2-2	TGCAGTGCTGGAGGGACAGCTAACACCGGGGAGCTGTTTTTT	CSAGGTANTGELFF
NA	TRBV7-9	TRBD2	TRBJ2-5	TGTGCCAGCAGCGGTAGCGAGCGGGGAGAGACCCAGTACTTC	CASSGSERGETQYF
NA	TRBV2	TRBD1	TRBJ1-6	TGTGCCAGCAGCTCCTTCACAGGGGGTAATTCACCCCTCCACTTT	CASSSFTGGNSPLHF
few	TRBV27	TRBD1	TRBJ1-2	TGTGCCAGCAGTTCCCCCGGGACAGGGAACTATGGCTACACCTTC	CASSSPGTGNYGYTF
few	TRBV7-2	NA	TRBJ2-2	TGTGCCAGCAGGCACGGTAGGCGGGGCGCGAACACCGGGGAGCTGTTTTTT	CASRHGRRGANTGELFF
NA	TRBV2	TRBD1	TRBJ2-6	TGTGCCAGCACTCTGGACAGGGTGGGCTCTGGGGCCAACGTCCTGACTTTC	CASTLDRVGSGANVLTF
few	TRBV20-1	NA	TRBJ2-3	TGCAGTGCTAGTCGGCAGGGTATGGGCACAGATACGCAGTATTTT	CSASRQGMGTDTQYF
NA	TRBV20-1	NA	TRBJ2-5	TGCAGTGCTATAATAGGAAGGGAGACCCAGTACTTC	CSAIIGRETQYF
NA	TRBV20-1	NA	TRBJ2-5	TGCAGTGCTAGCCGCCTCCCAGGGGAGAGAGAGACCCAGTACTTC	CSASRLPGERETQYF
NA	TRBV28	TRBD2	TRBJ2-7	TGTGCCAGCAGGACAGCGGGAGGCTCCTACGAGCAGTACTTC	CASRTAGGSYEQYF
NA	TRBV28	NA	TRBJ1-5	TGTGCCAGCAGTATTAGCAATCAGCCCCAGCATTTT	CASSISNQPQHF
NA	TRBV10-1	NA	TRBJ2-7	TGCGCCAGCAGCCAGGAGGACAGACCCCTCTTAGCGGGCATCTCCTACGAGCAGTACTTC	CASSQEDRPLLAGISYEQYF
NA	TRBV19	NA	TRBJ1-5	TGTGCCAGTAGTATTTATCAGTATAGCAATCAGCCCCAGCATTTT	CASSIYQYSNQPQHF